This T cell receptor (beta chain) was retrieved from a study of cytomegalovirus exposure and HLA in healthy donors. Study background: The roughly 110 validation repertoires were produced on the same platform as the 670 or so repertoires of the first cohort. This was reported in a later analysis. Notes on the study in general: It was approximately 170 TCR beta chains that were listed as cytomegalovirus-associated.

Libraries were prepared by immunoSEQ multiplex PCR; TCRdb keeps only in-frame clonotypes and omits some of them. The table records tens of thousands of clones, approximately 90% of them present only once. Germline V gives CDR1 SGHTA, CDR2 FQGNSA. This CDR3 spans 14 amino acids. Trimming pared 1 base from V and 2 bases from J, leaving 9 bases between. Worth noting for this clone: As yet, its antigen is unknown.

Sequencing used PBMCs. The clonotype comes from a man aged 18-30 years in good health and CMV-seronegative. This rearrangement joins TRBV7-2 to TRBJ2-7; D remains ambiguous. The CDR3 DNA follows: TGTGCCAGCAGCTTAGTTCGCGTAGCCTACGAGCAGTACTTC. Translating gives CASSLVRVAYEQYF.